This entry lists 23 T cell receptor beta chains sequenced from one sample in a study of cytomegalovirus exposure and HLA in healthy donors. PCR involved 60 Vbeta and 13 Jbeta primers. Produced via immunoSEQ multiplex PCR; TCRdb's table is partial and in-frame only. The data contain 100,000 to 150,000 clones, 80% of them singletons. Sequenced input: PBMCs. The receptor source for this set is a man between 25 and 39 years old in good health and CMV-seropositive.

CDR3 sequence (DNA): TGTGCCAGCAGCGTAGCTACTCAAGGGGGGGTCTATGGCTACACCTTC. It encodes CASSVATQGGVYGYTF. V is TRBV9 and J is TRBJ1-2; D may be TRBD1 (6 bases). Germline CDR1 SGDLS, CDR2 YYNGEE. Trimming took off 0 bases at V and 4 bases at J, with 16 bases between the two ends. CDR3 length equals 16 residues.

The chain recombines TRBV5-1 with TRBJ1-2; D gene ambiguous. This CDR3 has 13 residues. CDR1 is SGHRS and CDR2 is YFSETQ in the germline V gene. V was cut by 0 bases and J by 10 bases, with 13 bases left in between. The chain's CDR3 is CASSLDSTIDYTF. The CDR3 DNA reads as TGCGCCAGCAGCTTGGACAGTACCATCGACTACACCTTC.

This clone was seen a handful of times. This chain links TRBV5-1 with TRBJ1-1, with D uncertain. The CDR3 is 14 residues long. Deletions cut 1 base from V and 3 bases from J, with 10 bases between. Germline CDR1 reads SGHRS; CDR2 reads YFSETQ. The CDR3 sequence is CASSLQFGDTEAFF. CDR3 sequence (DNA): TGCGCCAGCAGCTTGCAGTTCGGGGACACTGAAGCTTTCTTT.

V gene TRBV14 combines with J gene TRBJ2-5; 7 nucleotides match TRBD2. This CDR3 region has 14 residues. CDR1 and CDR2 from the germline V gene are SGHDN and FVKESK. V was clipped by 2 bases and J by 5 bases; unmatched bases: 5. In nucleotides, the CDR3 is TGTGCCAGCAGCCAAAGGGGAGGGCGGGAGACCCAGTACTTC. The encoded protein is CASSQRGGRETQYF.

The chain combines TRBV9 with TRBJ1-2; 9 bases map to TRBD1. The V gene end was trimmed by 0 bases and the J gene end by 7 bases; junction bases not matched to a gene: 7. The CDR3 totals 15 residues. Germline V gene lookup returns CDR1 SGDLS and CDR2 YYNGEE. The CDR3 DNA sequence: TGTGCCAGCAGCGTAGACGGGACAGGGTCCCTTGGCTACACCTTC. Translated: CASSVDGTGSLGYTF.

This chain joins TRBV27 and TRBJ1-2, with D tentatively TRBD1 (5 bases). This CDR3 has 16 residues. Trimming left V 4 bases short and J 1 base short, with 16 bases between. The germline CDR1 and CDR2 sequences are MNHEY and SMNVEV (reference sequence). The CDR3 DNA is TGTGCCAGCAGTTCCTCAGGGAATCCTGGTAACTATGGCTACACCTTC. Amino acid sequence: CASSSSGNPGNYGYTF.

V and J are TRBV5-8 and TRBJ1-3; no reliable D call. In germline, CDR1 is SGHTS, CDR2 YDEGEE. The length of the CDR3 is 16 residues. Trimming took 4 bases from V and 3 from J, leaving 17 bases between them. The CDR3 protein is CASSAVEGPLGNTIYF. The CDR3 nucleotides are TGTGCCAGCAGCGCGGTCGAGGGTCCCCTTGGAAACACCATATATTTT.

The CDR3 spells CASTDGIGTDTQYF. The CDR3, as DNA: TGTGCCAGTACCGACGGGATAGGCACAGATACGCAGTATTTT. This chain joins TRBV19 and TRBJ2-3, with a possible D match to TRBD2 (5 bases). CDR1 and CDR2 (germline): LNHDA, SQIVND (reference sequence). Trimming took 7 bases from V and 1 from J, leaving 12 bases between them. The CDR3 runs to 14 residues. Together with reference TRBV19 and TRBJ2-3, the CDR3 gives the full variable domain: DGGITQSPKYLFRKEGQNVTLSCEQNLNHDAMYWYRQDPGQGLRLIYYSQIVNDFQKGDIAEGYSVSREKKESFPLTVTSAQKNPTAFYLCASTDGIGTDTQYFGPGTRLTVL.

The chain combines TRBV6-5 with TRBJ2-5, with 12 bases that match TRBD1. With the DNA end fitting TRBJ2-7 better, the J assignment may be wrong. The germline V gene encodes CDR1 MNHEY and CDR2 SVGAGI. The CDR3 covers 15 residues. The CDR3 DNA follows: TGTGCCAGCAGCCCACTCGGGACAGGGGGCAACGAGCAGTACTTC. The encoded protein is CASSPLGTGGNEQYF.

The rearrangement joins TRBV27 to TRBJ2-7; 7 bases line up with TRBD1. From germline, CDR1 is MNHEY and CDR2 SMNVEV (reference sequence). The CDR3 length is 14 residues. Germline trimming cut 3 bases from V and 3 bases from J; bases unmatched to any gene: 5. CDR3 in amino acids: CASSLGQQFYEQYF. The CDR3 nucleotides are TGTGCCAGCAGTTTGGGACAGCAATTCTACGAGCAGTACTTC.

V usage is TRBV4-1 and J usage is TRBJ1-1; 10 bases map to TRBD1. The V and J ends lost 3 bases and 2 bases, in that order; junction bases with no gene match: 3. The germline V gene encodes CDR1 MGHRA and CDR2 YSYEKL. The CDR3 is 15 amino acids. CDR3 nucleotides: TGCGCCAGCAGCCACCTGACAGGGGGCAACACTGAAGCTTTCTTT. It yields the protein CASSHLTGGNTEAFF.

The chain couples TRBV10-1 to TRBJ1-1; D remains ambiguous. Germline V lookup: CDR1 WNHNN, CDR2 SYGVQD (reference sequence). There are 12 residues in the CDR3. Deletions cut 6 bases from V and 1 base from J, with 6 bases between. CDR3 coding DNA: TGCGCCAGCAGCGCGGGGAACACTGAAGCTTTCTTT. Amino acid sequence: CASSAGNTEAFF.

V and J are TRBV10-1 and TRBJ1-4, with a possible D match to TRBD1 (5 bases). The CDR3 consists of 16 residues. The V gene lost 3 bases and the J gene lost 7 bases, with 18 bases spanning the gap. Per germline, CDR1 WNHNN and CDR2 SYGVQD (reference sequence). The CDR3 sequence is CASSEYWGRLSEKLFF. DNA for the CDR3: TGCGCCAGCAGTGAATATTGGGGGAGGTTATCTGAAAAACTGTTTTTT.

V and J are TRBV9 and TRBJ1-4; 9 bases are shared with TRBD1. After removal of 0 bases from V and 8 bases from J, the junction contained 8 bases not matched to a gene. Germline CDR1 reads SGDLS; CDR2 reads YYNGEE. The CDR3 loop spans 16 amino acids. CDR3 DNA sequence: TGTGCCAGCAGCGTAGCTACGGACAGGGGAGGGGAAAAACTGTTTTTT. Its protein product is CASSVATDRGGEKLFF.

The chain links TRBV9 to TRBJ1-2; TRBD1 matches 8 bases. Trimming took 0 bases from V and 8 from J; bases not matched to a gene: 12. CDR1 SGDLS and CDR2 YYNGEE come from the germline V gene. CDR3 length equals 16 residues. CDR3 amino acids: CASSVGAGGAAKGYTF. The DNA of the CDR3 is TGTGCCAGCAGCGTAGGGGCAGGGGGCGCGGCGAAAGGCTACACCTTC.

The chain carries TRBV5-6 and TRBJ1-1; 7 bases are a match to TRBD1. V trimming: 2 bases; J trimming: 6 bases; junction bases outside the gene matches: 1. Per the germline V gene, CDR1 is SGHDT and CDR2 is YYEEEE. The CDR3 loop spans 12 amino acids. The CDR3 DNA is TGTGCCAGCAGCTTTGGGACAGCTGAAGCTTTCTTT. Its protein is CASSFGTAEAFF.

CDR3 amino acids: CASLSRQGAYEQYF. The CDR3 DNA follows: TGTGCCAGCCTGAGCCGACAGGGGGCCTACGAGCAGTACTTC. J is TRBJ2-7 and V is TRBV2; the match to TRBD1 covers 9 bases. Trimming cost V 8 bases and J 2 bases; bases outside gene matches: 7. Germline V gene sequence: CDR1 SNHLY, CDR2 FYNNEI. The CDR3 has 14 amino acids.

In the case of this clone: Other DNA sequences in this specimen translate into the identical CDR3. The chain carries TRBV5-1 and TRBJ2-5; tentative D call: TRBD1 (7 bases). From germline, CDR1 is SGHRS and CDR2 YFSETQ. This CDR3 contains 14 residues. With 4 bases removed from V and 4 bases from J, the gap between germline ends came to 14 bases. Here the CDR3 DNA reads TGCGCCAGCAGCCTTGCAGGGGGGAGAGAGACCCAGTACTTC. Its protein is CASSLAGGRETQYF.

The chain couples TRBV15 to TRBJ2-7; 7 nucleotides agree with TRBD1. The CDR3 is made up of 13 amino acids. Losses at the gene ends were 3 bases for V and 6 bases for J; bases not matched to a gene: 5. Germline CDR1 reads LNHNV; CDR2 reads YYDKDF (reference sequence). The DNA for the CDR3 is TGTGCCACCAGCAGTAGGGCAGGGGGCGAGCAGTACTTC. It codes for CATSSRAGGEQYF.

This sequence joins TRBV29-1 and TRBJ1-1; D uncertain. The ends were cut back, 7 bases at V and 7 bases at J, with 28 bases in the middle. The CDR3 consists of 16 residues. Germline-derived CDR1 and CDR2 are SQVTM and ANQGSEA. CDR3 nucleotides: TGCAGCGCCTACTCGCCCCTCACGGCGCGAGGGATTGAAGCTTTCTTT. It translates to CSAYSPLTARGIEAFF.

This clone is a singleton in its sample. The chain couples TRBV6-1 to TRBJ2-7; 16 nucleotides align to TRBD2. The germline gives CDR1 MNHNS, CDR2 SASEGT. The CDR3 has 18 residues. The trim removed 4 bases at V and 2 bases at J, leaving 8 bases unmatched. The CDR3 here is CASSGPGLAGGPAYEQYF. CDR3 nucleotide sequence: TGTGCCAGCAGTGGACCGGGACTAGCGGGGGGGCCCGCCTACGAGCAGTACTTC.

The chain employs TRBV14 and TRBJ1-4; 7 nucleotides agree with TRBD1. V shed 4 bases, J shed 8 bases, and the junction held 7 bases outside the gene matches. Germline V lookup: CDR1 SGHDN, CDR2 FVKESK. The CDR3 spans 14 residues. CDR3 DNA: TGTGCCAGCAGCCTGGACAGGTCGGGAGAAAAACTGTTTTTT. Amino acid sequence: CASSLDRSGEKLFF.

The genes are TRBV7-6 and TRBJ2-2; D not resolved. Trimming shortened V by 10 bases and J by 4 bases, and 7 bases separated the two germline ends. CDR1 and CDR2 (germline): SGHVS, FNYEAQ. The CDR3 consists of 11 residues. CDR3 in DNA: TGTGCCACTAGTGGCACCGGGGAGCTGTTTTTT. This encodes CATSGTGELFF.